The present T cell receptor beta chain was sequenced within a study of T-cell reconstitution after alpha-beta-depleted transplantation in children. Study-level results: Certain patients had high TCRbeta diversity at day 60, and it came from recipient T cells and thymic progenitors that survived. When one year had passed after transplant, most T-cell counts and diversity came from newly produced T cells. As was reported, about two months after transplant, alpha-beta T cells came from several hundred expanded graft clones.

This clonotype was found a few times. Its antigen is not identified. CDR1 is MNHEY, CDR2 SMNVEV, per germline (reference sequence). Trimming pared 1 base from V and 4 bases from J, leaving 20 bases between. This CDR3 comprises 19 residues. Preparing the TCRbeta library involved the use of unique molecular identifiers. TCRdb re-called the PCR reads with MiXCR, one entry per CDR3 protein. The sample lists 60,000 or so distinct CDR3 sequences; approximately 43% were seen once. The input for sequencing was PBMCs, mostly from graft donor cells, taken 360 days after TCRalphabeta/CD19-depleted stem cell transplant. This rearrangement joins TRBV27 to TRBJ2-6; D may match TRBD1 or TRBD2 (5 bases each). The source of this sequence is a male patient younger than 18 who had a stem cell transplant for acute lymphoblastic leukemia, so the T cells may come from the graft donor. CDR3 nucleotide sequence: TGTGCCAGCAGTTTATTCGGGGACGTGAACTCTCGGGGGGCCAACGTCCTGACTTTC. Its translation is CASSLFGDVNSRGANVLTF.